This TCR beta chain came from a study of blood T cell repertoires in COVID-19. Study at large: COVID-19 samples, acute and convalescent, were from the United States, Italy and Spain. T cells, B-cell-depleted T cells, or PBMCs supplied cDNA or gDNA.

Per the original data handling: The authors estimated nucleated cell counts from reference gene primer amplification. Repertoires were generated with immunoSEQ multiplex PCR, while TCRdb's copy carries only in-frame clones and drops some. The V and J calls and clone size are taken from that table; D and trimming were inferred from the DNA. This table holds 380,000 or so clones, 80% to 90% found once. CDR3 size: 16 residues. CDR1 GTSNPN and CDR2 SVGIG come from the germline V gene (reference sequence). With 2 bases removed from V and 2 bases from J, the gap between germline ends came to 18 bases. This clone was recorded once.

The sample comprised peripheral blood. The source is a man aged 40-50 years with acute or convalescent COVID-19. The chain employs TRBV30 and TRBJ1-2, with D unclear. CDR3 sequence: CAWSIIGPTGNYGYTF. The DNA of the CDR3 is TGTGCCTGGAGTATTATTGGGCCAACGGGGAACTATGGCTACACCTTC. The full variable domain, completed using reference TRBV30 and TRBJ1-2, is SQTIHQWPATLVQPVGSPLSLECTVEGTSNPNLYWYRQAAGRGLQLLFYSVGIGQISSEVPQNLSASRPQDRQFILSSKKLLLSDSGFYLCAWSIIGPTGNYGYTFGSGTRLTVV.